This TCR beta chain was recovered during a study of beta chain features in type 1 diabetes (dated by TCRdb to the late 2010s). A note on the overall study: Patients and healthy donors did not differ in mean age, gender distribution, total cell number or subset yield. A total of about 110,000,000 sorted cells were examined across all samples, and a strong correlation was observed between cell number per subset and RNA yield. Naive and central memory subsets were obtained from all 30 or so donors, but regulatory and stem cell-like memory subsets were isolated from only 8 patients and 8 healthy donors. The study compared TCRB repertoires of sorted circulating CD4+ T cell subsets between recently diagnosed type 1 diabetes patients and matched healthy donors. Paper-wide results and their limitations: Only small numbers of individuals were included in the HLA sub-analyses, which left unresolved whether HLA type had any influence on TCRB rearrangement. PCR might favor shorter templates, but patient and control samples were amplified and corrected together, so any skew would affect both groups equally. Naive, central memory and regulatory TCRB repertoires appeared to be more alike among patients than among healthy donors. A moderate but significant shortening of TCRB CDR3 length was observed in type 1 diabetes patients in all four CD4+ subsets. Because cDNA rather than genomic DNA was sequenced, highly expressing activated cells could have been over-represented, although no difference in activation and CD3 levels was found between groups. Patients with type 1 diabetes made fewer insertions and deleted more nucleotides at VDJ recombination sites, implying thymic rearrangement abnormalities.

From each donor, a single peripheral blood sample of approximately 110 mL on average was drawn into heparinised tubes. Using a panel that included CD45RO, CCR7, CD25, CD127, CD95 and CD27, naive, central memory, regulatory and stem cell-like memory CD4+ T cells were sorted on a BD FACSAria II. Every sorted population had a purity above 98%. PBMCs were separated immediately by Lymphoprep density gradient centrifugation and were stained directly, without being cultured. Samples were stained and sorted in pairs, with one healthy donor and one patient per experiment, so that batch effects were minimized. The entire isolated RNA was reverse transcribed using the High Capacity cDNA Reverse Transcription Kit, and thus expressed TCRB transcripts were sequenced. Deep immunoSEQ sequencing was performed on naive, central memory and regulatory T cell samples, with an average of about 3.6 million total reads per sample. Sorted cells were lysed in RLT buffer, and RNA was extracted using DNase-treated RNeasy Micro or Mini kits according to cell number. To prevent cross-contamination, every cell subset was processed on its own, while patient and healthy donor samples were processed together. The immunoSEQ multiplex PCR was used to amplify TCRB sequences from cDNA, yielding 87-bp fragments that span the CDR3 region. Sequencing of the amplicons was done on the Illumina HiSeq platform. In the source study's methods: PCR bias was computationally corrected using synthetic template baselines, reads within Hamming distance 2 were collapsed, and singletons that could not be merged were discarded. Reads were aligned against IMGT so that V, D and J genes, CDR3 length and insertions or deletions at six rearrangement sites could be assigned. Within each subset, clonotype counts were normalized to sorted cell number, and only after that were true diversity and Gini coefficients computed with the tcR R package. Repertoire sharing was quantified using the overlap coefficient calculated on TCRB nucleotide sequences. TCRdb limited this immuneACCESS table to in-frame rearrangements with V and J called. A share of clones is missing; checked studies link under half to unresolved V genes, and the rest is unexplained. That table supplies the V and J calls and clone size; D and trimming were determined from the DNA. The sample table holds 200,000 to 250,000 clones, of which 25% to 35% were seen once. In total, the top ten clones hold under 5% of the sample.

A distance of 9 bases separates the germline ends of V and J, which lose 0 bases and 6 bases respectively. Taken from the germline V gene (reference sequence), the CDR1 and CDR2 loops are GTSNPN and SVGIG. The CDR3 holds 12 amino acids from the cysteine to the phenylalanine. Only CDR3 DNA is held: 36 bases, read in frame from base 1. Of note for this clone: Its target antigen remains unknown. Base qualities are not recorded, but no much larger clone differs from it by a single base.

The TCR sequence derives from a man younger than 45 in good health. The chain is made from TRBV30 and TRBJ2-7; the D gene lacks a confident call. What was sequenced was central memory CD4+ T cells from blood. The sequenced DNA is TGTGCCTGGAGTGTGTCAGGTACCGAGCAGTACTTC. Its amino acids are CAWSVSGTEQYF. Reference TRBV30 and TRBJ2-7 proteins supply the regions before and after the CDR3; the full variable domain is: SQTIHQWPATLVQPVGSPLSLECTVEGTSNPNLYWYRQAAGRGLQLLFYSVGIGQISSEVPQNLSASRPQDRQFILSSKKLLLSDSGFYLCAWSVSGTEQYFGPGTRLTVT.